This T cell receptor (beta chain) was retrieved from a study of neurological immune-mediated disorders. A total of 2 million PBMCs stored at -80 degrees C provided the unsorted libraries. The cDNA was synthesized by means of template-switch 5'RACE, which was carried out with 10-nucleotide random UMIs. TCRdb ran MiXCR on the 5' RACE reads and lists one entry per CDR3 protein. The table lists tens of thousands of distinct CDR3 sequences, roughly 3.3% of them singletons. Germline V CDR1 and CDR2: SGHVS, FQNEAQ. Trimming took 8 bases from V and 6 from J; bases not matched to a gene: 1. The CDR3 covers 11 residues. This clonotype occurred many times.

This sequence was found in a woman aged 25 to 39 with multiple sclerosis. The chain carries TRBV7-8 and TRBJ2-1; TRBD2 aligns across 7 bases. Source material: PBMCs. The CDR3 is CASGGGNEQFF. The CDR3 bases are TGTGCCAGCGGGGGGGGCAATGAGCAGTTCTTC.